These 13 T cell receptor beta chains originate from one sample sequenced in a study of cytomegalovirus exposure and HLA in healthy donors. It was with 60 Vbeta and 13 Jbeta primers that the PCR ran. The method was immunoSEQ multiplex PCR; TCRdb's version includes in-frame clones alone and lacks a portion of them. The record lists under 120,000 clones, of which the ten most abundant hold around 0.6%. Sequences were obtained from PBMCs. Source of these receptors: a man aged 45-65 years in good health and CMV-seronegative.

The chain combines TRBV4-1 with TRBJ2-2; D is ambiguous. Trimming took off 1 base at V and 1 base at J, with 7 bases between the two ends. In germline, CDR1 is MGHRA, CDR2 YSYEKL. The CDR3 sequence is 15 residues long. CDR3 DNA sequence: TGCGCCAGCAGCCAAGTCCCCAAGAACACCGGGGAGCTGTTTTTT. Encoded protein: CASSQVPKNTGELFF.

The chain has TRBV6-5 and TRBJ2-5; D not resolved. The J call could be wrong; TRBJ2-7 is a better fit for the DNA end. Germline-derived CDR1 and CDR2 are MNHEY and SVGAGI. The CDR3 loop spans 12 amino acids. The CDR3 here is CASSRDIYEQYF. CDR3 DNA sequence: TGTGCCAGCAGCCGTGACATCTACGAGCAGTACTTC.

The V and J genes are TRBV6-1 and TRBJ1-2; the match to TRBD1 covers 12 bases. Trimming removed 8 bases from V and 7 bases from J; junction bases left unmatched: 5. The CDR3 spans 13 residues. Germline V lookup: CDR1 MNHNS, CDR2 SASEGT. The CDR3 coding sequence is TGTGCCAGCCAGACGGGACAGGGGGCTGGCTACACCTTC. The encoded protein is CASQTGQGAGYTF.

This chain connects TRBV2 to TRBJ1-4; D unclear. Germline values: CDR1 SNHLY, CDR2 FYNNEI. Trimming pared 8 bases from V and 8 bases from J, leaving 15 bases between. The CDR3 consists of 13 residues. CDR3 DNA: TGTGCCAGCGGCCTTAGACTGAGAGAAAAACTGTTTTTT. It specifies CASGLRLREKLFF.

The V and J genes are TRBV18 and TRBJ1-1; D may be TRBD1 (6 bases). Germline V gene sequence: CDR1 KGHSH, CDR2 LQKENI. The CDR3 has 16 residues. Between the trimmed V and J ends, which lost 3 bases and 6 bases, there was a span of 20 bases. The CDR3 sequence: CASSPGPGQGRAEAFF. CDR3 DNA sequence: TGTGCCAGCTCACCGGGGCCGGGTCAGGGGAGGGCTGAAGCTTTCTTT.

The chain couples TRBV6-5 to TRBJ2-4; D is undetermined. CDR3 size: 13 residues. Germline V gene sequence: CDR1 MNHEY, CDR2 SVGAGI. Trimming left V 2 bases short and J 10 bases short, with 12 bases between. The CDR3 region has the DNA TGTGCCAGCAGTTACCAGACAAACGGAATTCAGTACTTC. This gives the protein CASSYQTNGIQYF.

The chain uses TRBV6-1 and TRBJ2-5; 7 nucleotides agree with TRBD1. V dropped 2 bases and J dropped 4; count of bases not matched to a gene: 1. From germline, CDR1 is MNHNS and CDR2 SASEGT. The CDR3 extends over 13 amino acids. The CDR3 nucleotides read TGTGCCAGCAGTGAAACAGGGGCAGAGACCCAGTACTTC. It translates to CASSETGAETQYF.

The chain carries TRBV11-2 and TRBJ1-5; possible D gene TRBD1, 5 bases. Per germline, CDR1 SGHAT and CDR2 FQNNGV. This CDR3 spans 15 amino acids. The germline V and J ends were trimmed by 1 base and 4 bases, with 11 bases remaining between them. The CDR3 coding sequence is TGTGCCAGCAGCTTAGGGACAAATTGGAATCAGCCCCAGCATTTT. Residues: CASSLGTNWNQPQHF.

CDR3 region: CASSGTEGYTDTQYF. The CDR3 DNA sequence: TGTGCCAGCAGTGGGACAGAGGGCTACACAGATACGCAGTATTTT. The gene calls are TRBV25-1 and TRBJ2-3; D is perhaps TRBD1 (6 bases). The V and J ends lost 4 bases and 2 bases respectively, with 13 bases between them. The CDR3 contains 15 residues. In germline, CDR1 is MGHDK, CDR2 SYGVNS.

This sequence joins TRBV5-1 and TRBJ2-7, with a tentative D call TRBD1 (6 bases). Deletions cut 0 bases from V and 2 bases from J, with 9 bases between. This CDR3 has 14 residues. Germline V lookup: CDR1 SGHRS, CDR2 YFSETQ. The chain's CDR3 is CASSLVPGAYEQYF. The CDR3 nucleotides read TGCGCCAGCAGCTTGGTTCCAGGGGCCTACGAGCAGTACTTC.

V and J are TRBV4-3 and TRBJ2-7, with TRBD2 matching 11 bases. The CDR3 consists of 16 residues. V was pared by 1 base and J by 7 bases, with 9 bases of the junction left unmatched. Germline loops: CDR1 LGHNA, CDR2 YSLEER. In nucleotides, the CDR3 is TGCGCCAGCAGCCAAGGAGTAGCGGGAGGGCCGGAAGAGCAGTACTTC. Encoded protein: CASSQGVAGGPEEQYF.

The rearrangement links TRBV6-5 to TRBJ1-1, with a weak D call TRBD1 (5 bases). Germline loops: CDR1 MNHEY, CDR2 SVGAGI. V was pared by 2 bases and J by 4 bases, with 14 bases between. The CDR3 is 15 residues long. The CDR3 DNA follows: TGTGCCAGCAGTTACCGGATGGGGCTTGGCACTGAAGCTTTCTTT. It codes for CASSYRMGLGTEAFF.

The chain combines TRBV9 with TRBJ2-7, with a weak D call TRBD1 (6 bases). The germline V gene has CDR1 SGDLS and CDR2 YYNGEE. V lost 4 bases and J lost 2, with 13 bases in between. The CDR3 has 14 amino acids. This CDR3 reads CASSLGATTYEQYF. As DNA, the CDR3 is TGTGCCAGCAGCCTGGGGGCGACCACCTACGAGCAGTACTTC.